This TCR beta chain was identified during a study of T cells after yellow fever vaccination (dated by TCRdb to the late 2010s). A note on the overall study: Libraries from fractions with low cell numbers were prepared with the SMART-Seq v4 Ultra Low Input RNA kit. To follow T-cell clones before and after primary and booster YFV17D yellow fever vaccination, bulk TCR alpha and beta repertoires were sequenced over time. Two healthy male donors made up the cohort, one aged 18 to 30 years and the other aged 30 to 40 years. Blood was drawn at multiple timepoints before and after primary and secondary immunization, with bulk PBMC replicates and cell subsets isolated.

The treatment or condition tag for this specimen amounts to: live attenuated yellow fever vaccine strain. At each blood-draw timepoint, two biological replicates of bulk PBMCs were obtained. A standard Ficoll-Paque protocol was used to isolate PBMCs from peripheral blood. TriZol was used to extract RNA from bulk PBMCs, CD4 and CD8 fractions, and dextramer-positive and dextramer-negative fractions. This clonotype was counted many times. The antigen it binds to is not known. Base-call qualities are not available, and no considerably larger clone is one nucleotide away. What the study reported, not specific to this receptor: A small fraction of clonotypes appeared in both the CD4 and CD8 compartments, likely as a result of convergent recombination. Compared with the primary T-cell response, the secondary T-cell response was weaker but faster, peaking on day 5 rather than day 15. Only a couple of donors were included in the study, so the extent to which the findings can be generalized is limited. After the booster, most clones that had expanded after primary vaccination were detected again (approximately 97% of CD4 and more than 80% of CD8), suggesting broad maintenance of memory. Computational filtering was required because FACS-sorted repertoires could contain abundant contaminating clonotypes from the bulk population.

Sequencer: Illumina NovaSeq 6000. TCR cDNA was synthesized by 5'RACE template switching, through which a universal primer site and unique molecular identifiers were introduced. cDNA synthesis was primed from both the TCR alpha and TCR beta constant segments. Library amplification used two PCR steps, and the second PCR step added sample barcodes and sequencing adapters. Libraries were sequenced on Illumina HiSeq 2500 (2x100 bp) or NovaSeq (2x150 bp). In the authors' own workflow: MIGEC handled demultiplexing of reads and collapsing into UMI consensus sequences, while MiXCR performed V(D)J alignment. Vaccine-responding clonotypes were defined with edgeR using replicate PBMC samples, requiring FDR below 0.01 and a log2 fold change above 5 up to day 15. Each bulk clonotype received a CD4 or CD8 identity based on whether the sequenced CD4 or CD8 repertoire contained that clonotype at higher abundance. TCRdb itself trimmed the public reads at Q25 with fastp, ran MiXCR and retained productive beta chains. Every CDR3 protein is listed once, alongside the most common genes and DNA of its rows. TCRdb, rather than the study authors, made the V and J calls. This sample gives hundreds of thousands of distinct CDR3 sequences in total; about 3.5% of them show up just once. The ten largest clones take up around 22% of the sample.

This TCR derives from a man between 18 and 35 years old who received the YFV17D yellow fever vaccine. This material consisted of PBMCs, taken on the day of the yellow fever booster vaccination.

CDR3 loop: CASSPGTVLKYEQYF. The DNA is TGTGCCAGCAGCCCGGGGACAGTACTCAAATACGAGCAGTACTTC. The sequence joins TRBV7-2 to TRBJ2-7; 7 bases in the middle match TRBD1. The germline V gene gives CDR1 as SGHTA and CDR2 as FQGNSA. V is cut back by 5 bases and J by 4 bases, with 11 bases in the junction unmatched. Its CDR3 holds 15 amino acids, cysteine through phenylalanine. Only the CDR3 part of the read is kept: 45 bases, read in frame from the first base.